This paragraph covers one T cell receptor beta chain sequence. The data belong to a study of technical replicates of blood from several donors. Clones were sequenced by immunoSEQ multiplex PCR, and TCRdb holds only the in-frame ones, with some missing. The sample contains roughly 68,000 clones, 85% to 95% of which appear only once. CDR1 and CDR2 (germline): SEHNR, FQNEAQ (reference sequence). The V and J ends lost 5 bases and 5 bases respectively, with 16 bases between them. This CDR3 is built from 15 residues. The sequencing sample was made of T cells isolated from PBMCs. This receptor was identified in a human donor in good health. This chain joins TRBV7-9 and TRBJ1-5; possible D gene TRBD1, 6 bases. CDR3 in amino acids: CASSPLQGRDQPQHF. The CDR3 DNA sequence: TGTGCCAGCAGCCCACTTCAGGGGCGGGATCAGCCCCAGCATTTT.